This entry features one TCR beta chain sequence. These data come from a study of blood T cell repertoires in COVID-19. This study enrolled people aged roughly 18 to 100 from around 25 US geographic areas. Looked up from germline, CDR1 is LGHDT and CDR2 is YNNKEL (reference sequence). V was trimmed by 6 bases and J by 4 bases, leaving 15 bases between them. The CDR3 has 14 amino acids. The table came from immunoSEQ multiplex PCR; TCRdb's copy has only in-frame clones and leaves some out. The data contain some 200,000 clones, roughly 89% of them singletons. The V call is TRBV3-1 (or the pseudogene TRBV3-2), the J call TRBJ1-1; D possibly corresponds to TRBD1 (5 bases). The source of this sequence is a woman in her forties with acute COVID-19. Source material: PBMCs or T cells enriched from blood (not recorded which). CDR3 loop: CASSQNPRGTEAFF. DNA for the CDR3: TGTGCCAGCAGTCAAAACCCAAGGGGCACTGAAGCTTTCTTT.